The sequence of this T cell receptor (beta chain) was determined in a study of T cell responses to AZD1222 COVID-19 vaccine. General study findings and limits: Clonal diversity was possibly underestimated, and the donors were mostly white British, with more females. Regions 160-218 and 743-854 held dominance among vaccine-associated CD4 TCRs, which spanned spike. It was only after the peak T cell response that any repertoires were sampled.

This CDR3 region has 14 residues. Germline V gives CDR1 MDHEN, CDR2 SYDVKM. For this clone: The antigen remains unidentified. Germline and junction disagree at one end, which may indicate a read error.

Generated by immunoSEQ multiplex PCR, the TCRdb table keeps only in-frame clones and is missing some. Of over 100,000 clones in the sample, more than 90% are singletons; the top ten hold 1.5% to 2%. The origin of this receptor is an adult in good health. The sequencing here drew on peripheral blood, taken on day 0 of AZD1222 vaccination. The genes are TRBV28 and TRBJ2-1, with 10 bases fitting TRBD2. CDR3 DNA sequence: TGTGCCAGCAGTTTTCCGGGGCTAGCGGGAGAGCGGCTCTTC. This gives the protein CASSFPGLAGERLF.